This record concerns one T cell receptor beta chain sequence. Its antigen is as yet unknown. The PCR made use of 60 Vbeta and 13 Jbeta primers. This table comes from immunoSEQ multiplex PCR, and its TCRdb copy is limited to in-frame clones, with some not included. The sample holds fewer than 150,000 clones; roughly three quarters are singletons and the top ten take 2% to 2.5%. The sample comes from a study of cytomegalovirus exposure and HLA in healthy donors. About the study: The study placed around 85% of its approximately 360 genotyped donors in the Caucasian-associated ancestry cluster. Study results and limitations: Presence/absence analyses took donor sequencing depth as roughly uniform. Sequencing likely generated an artifact that appeared as a cluster of highly shared sequence variants. Reportedly, a later analysis found an Asian-associated ancestry cluster had fewer N-insertions than the roughly 700-donor mean.

The CDR3 consists of 12 residues. V lost 4 bases and J 3 bases, leaving 6 bases between the germline ends. Germline values: CDR1 SQVTM, CDR2 ANQGSEA. The chain couples TRBV29-1 to TRBJ1-4; D is unresolved. The material sequenced was PBMCs. The sequence was obtained from a man aged 25-45 years in good health and CMV-seronegative. CDR3 residues: CSVGQSNEKLFF. The CDR3 nucleotides read TGCAGCGTTGGTCAGTCTAATGAAAAACTGTTTTTT.